These 23 T cell receptor beta chains were sequenced from one sample in a study of PD-1 blockade in classical Hodgkin lymphoma (TCRdb year 2020). The time point label corresponds to: cycle 4 day 1 (C4D1), after less than seven weeks of nivolumab. Relapse after autologous stem cell transplantation had occurred in all trial patients, and cohorts A, B and C were distinguished by prior brentuximab vedotin exposure. Library construction relied on the immunoSEQ multiplex PCR assay. TCRdb stores this immuneACCESS table with in-frame sequences only. Part of the clones is absent; in the studies checked, under half of the shortfall reflects unresolved V genes, and no reason is known for the rest. The sample data list roughly 50,000 clones, and 90% of these were observed just once. Approximately 14% of the sample rests with the top ten. Sample: peripheral blood mononuclear cells (PBMCs), taken before the fourth cycle of nivolumab. The receptors come from a human donor with classical Hodgkin lymphoma.

The chain employs TRBV2 and TRBJ2-2; 9 bases match TRBD1. CDR1 and CDR2 (germline): SNHLY, FYNNEI. CDR3 length: 14 residues. With V trimmed by 5 bases and J by 6 bases, 4 bases remained unmatched. The CDR3 spells CASSLQGAAGELFF. In nucleotides, the CDR3 is TGTGCCAGCAGTCTACAGGGGGCGGCCGGGGAGCTGTTTTTT.

This rearrangement joins TRBV10-3 to TRBJ1-2; no definite D call. Germline V lookup: CDR1 ENHRY, CDR2 SYGVKD. Deletions cut 6 bases from V and 2 bases from J, with 16 bases between. The CDR3 runs 15 residues. In DNA form, the CDR3 reads TGTGCCATCAGGCCAACCGCTTTCGAAAACTATGGCTACACCTTC. It encodes CAIRPTAFENYGYTF.

The V gene is TRBV6-5, the J gene TRBJ1-1; possible D gene TRBD1, 5 bases. CDR1 is MNHEY, CDR2 SVGAGI, per germline. The CDR3 is 16 amino acids. Trimming cost V 0 bases and J 5 bases, with 16 bases left between them. CDR3 amino acids: CASSYSLTARETEAFF. The CDR3, as DNA: TGTGCCAGCAGTTACTCGTTAACAGCCAGGGAGACTGAAGCTTTCTTT.

The V call is TRBV6-1, the J call TRBJ2-7; D call uncertain. Germline V lookup: CDR1 MNHNS, CDR2 SASEGT. CDR3 length: 14 residues. The V and J ends lost 4 bases and 0 bases respectively, with 10 bases between them. CDR3 sequence: CASSVNPSSYEQYF. Written as DNA, the CDR3 is TGTGCCAGCAGTGTAAATCCAAGCTCCTACGAGCAGTACTTC.

The V gene is TRBV2, the J gene TRBJ2-1; 8 positions match TRBD2. V shed 6 bases, J shed 6 bases, and the junction held 13 bases outside the gene matches. Germline assignment: CDR1 SNHLY and CDR2 FYNNEI. This CDR3 region has 16 residues. In DNA, the CDR3 is TGTGCCAGCAGGACCAGGGGCGGGAGGAGTGCCAATGAGCAGTTCTTC. This sequence encodes CASRTRGGRSANEQFF.

This chain connects TRBV15 to TRBJ1-1, with 10 bases aligning to TRBD1. This CDR3 comprises 15 residues. CDR1 LNHNV and CDR2 YYDKDF come from the germline V gene (reference sequence). The V gene end was trimmed by 0 bases and the J gene end by 7 bases; junction bases not matched to a gene: 5. The CDR3 region has the DNA TGTGCCACCAGCAGAGAGGGACAGGGGTGGGGTGAAGCTTTCTTT. This codes for CATSREGQGWGEAFF.

Here the CDR3 reads CASSQEVGGTNEKLFF. The CDR3 nucleotides are TGTGCCAGCAGCCAAGAAGTGGGTGGCACTAATGAAAAACTGTTTTTT. The V and J genes are TRBV14 and TRBJ1-4, with unresolved D. Trimming shortened V by 0 bases and J by 2 bases, and 10 bases separated the two germline ends. CDR3 size: 16 residues. The germline V gene has CDR1 SGHDN and CDR2 FVKESK.

The chain recombines TRBV5-1 with TRBJ2-7; weak D call: TRBD2 (6 bases). Trimming took 7 bases from V and 2 from J, leaving 19 bases between them. Per germline, CDR1 SGHRS and CDR2 YFSETQ. The CDR3 length is 15 residues. CDR3 coding DNA: TGCGCCAGCGGAGGGGACGGAGCAAACACCTACGAGCAGTACTTC. Amino acid sequence: CASGGDGANTYEQYF.

The chain is built from TRBV29-1 and TRBJ2-4; TRBD2 agrees at 9 bases. CDR1 is SQVTM, CDR2 ANQGSEA, per germline. The CDR3 covers 14 residues. V was pared by 7 bases and J by 7 bases, with 11 bases of the junction left unmatched. The CDR3, as DNA: TGCAGCGCCGCCCTAGCGGGGCGGTGGAACATTCAGTACTTC. Translation: CSAALAGRWNIQYF.

This clone has just one count. The genes are TRBV11-2 and TRBJ1-2; D remains ambiguous. The CDR3 consists of 13 residues. Germline CDR1 reads SGHAT; CDR2 reads FQNNGV. V was shortened by 1 base and J by 8 bases, with 11 bases between the two germline ends. CDR3 amino acids: CASSLAPRDGYTF. CDR3 in DNA: TGTGCCAGCAGCTTAGCGCCGAGAGACGGCTACACCTTC. Full variable domain (remainder filled in from reference TRBV11-2 and TRBJ1-2): EAGVAQSPRYKIIEKRQSVAFWCNPISGHATLYWYQQILGQGPKLLIQFQNNGVVDDSQLPKDRFSAERLKGVDSTLKIQPAKLEDSAVYLCASSLAPRDGYTFGSGTRLTVV.

V usage is TRBV9 and J usage is TRBJ2-3, with D tentatively TRBD2 (6 bases). V was trimmed by 0 bases and J by 5 bases, leaving 16 bases between them. CDR3 length: 16 residues. CDR1 is SGDLS and CDR2 is YYNGEE in the germline V gene. DNA of the CDR3: TGTGCCAGCAGCGTAGCTATGAAGGGAGGAAGAGATACGCAGTATTTT. Its translation: CASSVAMKGGRDTQYF.

This clone was observed a single time. The chain combines TRBV6-1 with TRBJ1-5, with D unresolved. Trimming left V 6 bases short and J 7 bases short, with 19 bases between. Germline values: CDR1 MNHNS, CDR2 SASEGT. This CDR3 contains 15 residues. As DNA, the CDR3 is TGTGCCAGCAGCGAAACCGCATTTTTGGGCCAGCCCCAGCATTTT. Encoded protein: CASSETAFLGQPQHF.

This chain connects TRBV5-1 to TRBJ2-7; 10 bases align to TRBD2. Looked up from germline, CDR1 is SGHRS and CDR2 is YFSETQ. V shed 0 bases, J shed 0 bases, and the junction held 3 bases outside the gene matches. The CDR3 has 16 residues. CDR3 loop: CASSLGGTSDSYEQYF. DNA of the CDR3: TGCGCCAGCAGCTTGGGGGGGACTAGCGACTCCTACGAGCAGTACTTC.

The count of this clone is one. This chain uses TRBV4-2 with TRBJ1-2, with TRBD1 matching 7 bases. Germline V CDR1 and CDR2: LGHNA, YNFKEQ. The CDR3 is 16 residues long. V lost 0 bases, J lost 3 bases, and 7 bases stayed unmatched. CDR3 in DNA: TGTGCCAGCAGCCAAGATCTTACAGGGGCCGACTATGGCTACACCTTC. Amino acid sequence: CASSQDLTGADYGYTF.

This clone was seen a single time. The chain employs TRBV7-8 and TRBJ1-5; 7 bases align to TRBD1. This CDR3 comprises 16 residues. V shed 8 bases and J 2 bases; nucleotides not matched to a gene: 12. Germline CDR1 and CDR2: SGHVS and FQNEAQ. The CDR3, as DNA: TGTGCCAGCTCCGGTCTCCAGGGGGTGGGCAATCAGCCCCAGCATTTT. This codes for CASSGLQGVGNQPQHF.

This chain links TRBV5-4 with TRBJ2-7, with a tentative D call TRBD1 (5 bases). Germline CDR1 SGHNT, CDR2 YYREEE (reference sequence). CDR3 length: 15 amino acids. The V and J ends lost 1 base and 3 bases respectively, with 14 bases between them. CDR3 region: CASSLSSTVLYEQYF. The CDR3 region has the DNA TGTGCCAGCAGCTTGAGTTCGACAGTTCTCTACGAGCAGTACTTC.

This chain joins TRBV18 and TRBJ2-3, with 12 bases aligning to TRBD2. V gave up 3 bases and J gave up 1 base; unmatched junction bases: 2. Germline assignment: CDR1 KGHSH and CDR2 LQKENI. This CDR3 is built from 16 residues. CDR3 sequence reads: CASSPTSGRGTDTQYF. Written as DNA, the CDR3 is TGTGCCAGCTCACCGACTAGCGGGAGAGGCACAGATACGCAGTATTTT.

V gene TRBV10-2 combines with J gene TRBJ1-2; TRBD1 agrees at 7 bases. CDR3 size: 17 residues. Germline V gene lookup returns CDR1 WSHSY and CDR2 SAAADI. The junction had 19 bases not matched to a gene; V was cut back by 5 bases and J by 7 bases. The CDR3 loop is CASSWAAKGATISGYTF. The CDR3 DNA sequence: TGCGCCAGCAGTTGGGCGGCCAAGGGGGCGACAATCAGTGGCTACACCTTC.

The chain couples TRBV4-2 to TRBJ2-1, with a weak D call TRBD2 (5 bases). Trimming removed 5 bases from V and 0 bases from J, with 17 bases in between. CDR3 length equals 17 residues. Germline values: CDR1 LGHNA, CDR2 YNFKEQ. This CDR3 reads CASSLSPSGGSYNEQFF. The CDR3 DNA sequence: TGTGCCAGCAGCTTATCTCCCAGCGGTGGCTCCTACAATGAGCAGTTCTTC.

The chain recombines TRBV18 with TRBJ2-5; the match to TRBD2 covers 13 bases. The CDR3 consists of 18 residues. V lost 4 bases and J lost 4; bases outside the gene matches: 12. Per germline, CDR1 KGHSH and CDR2 LQKENI. The CDR3: CASSRRTSGSIFPETQYF. The DNA of the CDR3 is TGTGCCAGCTCACGAAGGACTAGCGGGAGCATCTTTCCAGAGACCCAGTACTTC.

This clone showed up just once. The V and J genes are TRBV5-1 and TRBJ2-7, with 9 bases fitting TRBD1. Germline CDR1 is SGHRS and CDR2 is YFSETQ. The V gene end was trimmed by 3 bases and the J gene end by 2 bases; junction bases not matched to a gene: 3. The CDR3 has 14 residues. This CDR3 is CASSSRTGAYEQYF. The CDR3 DNA follows: TGCGCCAGCAGCTCCCGGACAGGGGCCTACGAGCAGTACTTC. The full variable domain, with the rest looked up from reference TRBV5-1 and TRBJ2-7, is KAGVTQTPRYLIKTRGQQVTLSCSPISGHRSVSWYQQTPGQGLQFLFEYFSETQRNKGNFPGRFSGRQFSNSRSEMNVSTLELGDSALYLCASSSRTGAYEQYFGPGTRLTVT.

V and J are TRBV19 and TRBJ2-7, with D maybe TRBD2 (5 bases). Germline-derived CDR1 and CDR2 are LNHDA and SQIVND (reference sequence). CDR3 length: 14 residues. V lost 3 bases and J 3 bases, leaving 12 bases between the germline ends. In DNA form, the CDR3 reads TGTGCCAGTAGTATTGGACTGGGGAACTACGAGCAGTACTTC. Translating it yields CASSIGLGNYEQYF.

The V gene is TRBV9, the J gene TRBJ1-1; D uncertain. Trimming took off 0 bases at V and 3 bases at J, with 6 bases between the two ends. The length of the CDR3 is 13 residues. The germline gives CDR1 SGDLS, CDR2 YYNGEE. This CDR3 is CASSVALDTEAFF. The CDR3 DNA reads TGTGCCAGCAGCGTAGCGTTGGACACTGAAGCTTTCTTT.